This TCR beta chain derives from a study of blood T cell repertoires in COVID-19. The wider study: PBMCs, B-cell-depleted T cells, or T cells provided the cDNA or gDNA that made up the material.

Study processing details: Reference gene primer amplification in the assay estimated nucleated cell counts. Only in-frame clones appear in the TCRdb table, and some are missing; sequencing was by immunoSEQ multiplex PCR. That table supplies the V and J calls and clone size; D and trimming were determined from the DNA. The table lists 35,000 to 50,000 clones, about four fifths of them singletons. Trimming removed 3 bases from V and 5 bases from J; junction bases left unmatched: 9. Germline V gene lookup returns CDR1 SGDLS and CDR2 YYNGEE. This CDR3 comprises 16 residues. The specimen was peripheral blood. The clonotype was recovered from a woman older than 75 with acute or convalescent COVID-19. J is TRBJ2-2 and V is TRBV9, with 8 positions matching TRBD1. DNA of the CDR3: TGTGCCAGCAGCGCAACAGGGGGAGGTTTGACCGGGGAGCTGTTTTTT. The encoded protein is CASSATGGGLTGELFF.